What follows are 15 T cell receptor beta chains derived from one specimen sequenced in a study of CD8 T cells in Susac syndrome. RNA was extracted with the RNeasy kit, and a quantity of about 0.45 to 1 ug was reverse transcribed using random hexamers. TCRdb reprocessed the immunoSEQ multiplex PCR reads with MiXCR, giving one entry per CDR3 protein. The data hold around 120,000 distinct CDR3 sequences, with about 94% observed a single time. Input material: CD4+ T cells from PBMCs. All receptors come from a human donor with multiple sclerosis.

This clonotype was observed a single time. This rearrangement joins TRBV27 to TRBJ1-2; D call uncertain. CDR1 is MNHEY and CDR2 is SMNVEV in the germline V gene (reference sequence). Trimming pared 0 bases from V and 2 bases from J, leaving 7 bases between. There are 14 residues in the CDR3. The CDR3 DNA reads TGTGCCAGCAGTTTATCCGGGAAGAACTATGGCTACACCTTC. Amino acid sequence: CASSLSGKNYGYTF.

For the CDR3, the DNA is TGTGCCAGTTCTTTCCAGGGGGCGAACACCATATATTTT. Translated: CASSFQGANTIYF. The chain carries TRBV19 and TRBJ1-3, with TRBD1 identical over 8 bases. The CDR3 has 13 residues. CDR1 and CDR2 from the germline V gene are LNHDA and SQIVND (reference sequence). Trimming cost V 8 bases and J 7 bases; bases outside gene matches: 7.

Here the CDR3 reads CASSNGQGSYEQYF. The CDR3 region has the DNA TGTGCCAGCAGCAACGGACAGGGCTCCTACGAGCAGTACTTC. The chain has TRBV3-1 and TRBJ2-7, with 8 bases fitting TRBD1. With 5 bases clipped from V and 0 bases from J, the junction kept 3 bases outside the gene matches. Germline CDR1 reads LGHDT; CDR2 reads YNNKEL (reference sequence). The CDR3 consists of 14 residues.

The genes are TRBV3-1 and TRBJ2-3, with a tentative D call TRBD2 (6 bases). The CDR3 has 18 residues. Germline lookup yields CDR1 LGHDT and CDR2 YNNKEL (reference sequence). The V end lost 1 base, the J end lost 0 bases, and 17 bases lay between the germline ends. For the CDR3, the DNA is TGTGCCAGCAGCCAAGCGGCGGGAAAGGTGGGGAGCACAGATACGCAGTATTTT. Translated: CASSQAAGKVGSTDTQYF.

This sequence joins TRBV5-1 and TRBJ1-1; D possibly corresponds to TRBD1 (5 bases). The ends were cut back, 4 bases at V and 0 bases at J, with 16 bases in the middle. The germline V gene encodes CDR1 SGHRS and CDR2 YFSETQ. The CDR3 has 16 residues. The CDR3 bases are TGCGCCAGCAGCCTGATTACGGGACGCTTGAACACTGAAGCTTTCTTT. Protein sequence: CASSLITGRLNTEAFF.

The chain has TRBV29-1 and TRBJ1-1; unclear D gene. This CDR3 has 14 residues. CDR1 is SQVTM and CDR2 is ANQGSEA in the germline V gene. With 1 base removed from V and 1 base from J, the gap between germline ends came to 10 bases. The CDR3: CSVEALMGNTEAFF. The CDR3 DNA sequence: TGCAGCGTTGAAGCCCTCATGGGGAACACTGAAGCTTTCTTT.

The chain is built from TRBV23-1 and TRBJ2-7, with TRBD1 as a possible D gene (5 bases). TRBV23-1 falls under the ORF class, with uncertain function. The V and J ends lost 4 bases and 1 base respectively, with 11 bases between them. The CDR3 spans 14 residues. CDR3 protein: CASSPSRQSYEQYF. In DNA form, the CDR3 reads TGCGCCAGCAGTCCTTCGAGACAGTCCTACGAGCAGTACTTC.

CDR3 loop: CASGRKITGNEQYF. As DNA, the CDR3 is TGTGCCAGCGGCAGAAAAATTACAGGGAACGAGCAGTACTTC. The chain uses TRBV27 and TRBJ2-7, with D tentatively TRBD1 (6 bases). With 8 bases removed from V and 5 bases from J, the gap between germline ends came to 19 bases. The CDR3 is made up of 14 amino acids. From germline, CDR1 is MNHEY and CDR2 SMNVEV (reference sequence).

The chain joins TRBV7-9 to TRBJ1-4, with D unclear. V was shortened by 7 bases and J by 6 bases, with 15 bases between the two germline ends. CDR3 length: 14 amino acids. CDR1 and CDR2 (germline): SEHNR, FQNEAQ (reference sequence). The CDR3 region has the DNA TGTGCCAGCACCCGGGAACAAATCGATGAAAAACTGTTTTTT. It specifies CASTREQIDEKLFF. Together with reference TRBV7-9 and TRBJ1-4, the CDR3 gives the full variable domain: DTGVSQNPRHKITKRGQNVTFRCDPISEHNRLYWYRQTLGQGPEFLTYFQNEAQLEKSRLLSDRFSAERPKGSFSTLEIQRTEQGDSAMYLCASTREQIDEKLFFGSGTQLSVL.

This CDR3 is CASLESTDTQYF. In nucleotides, the CDR3 is TGTGCCAGCCTTGAAAGCACAGATACGCAGTATTTT. The gene calls are TRBV7-9 and TRBJ2-3; D not certain. Germline V gives CDR1 SEHNR, CDR2 FQNEAQ (reference sequence). CDR3 length: 12 residues. The V end lost 8 bases, the J end lost 0 bases, and 6 bases lay between the germline ends.

The CDR3 reads CASSLGQGDKDTQYF. CDR3 bases: TGTGCCAGCAGCCTTGGACAGGGTGACAAAGATACGCAGTATTTT. The chain has TRBV7-2 and TRBJ2-3, with 8 nucleotides matching TRBD1. With 5 bases clipped from V and 5 bases from J, the junction kept 9 bases outside the gene matches. Germline values: CDR1 SGHTA, CDR2 FQGNSA. This CDR3 contains 15 residues.

The genes are TRBV10-3 and TRBJ1-2, with D tentatively TRBD1 (5 bases). V shed 0 bases and J shed 7 bases, with 6 bases lying between them. Germline V gives CDR1 ENHRY, CDR2 SYGVKD. The CDR3 has 12 amino acids. The CDR3 loop is CAISESRGGYTF. The CDR3 DNA sequence: TGTGCCATCAGTGAGTCGAGGGGTGGCTACACCTTC.

V is TRBV27 and J is TRBJ1-5; D might be TRBD1 (5 bases). V was trimmed by 3 bases and J by 2 bases, leaving 14 bases between them. The CDR3 is made up of 16 amino acids. Germline CDR1 and CDR2: MNHEY and SMNVEV (reference sequence). This CDR3 reads CASSFEARVGNQPQHF. The CDR3 DNA is TGTGCCAGCAGTTTCGAGGCCAGGGTAGGCAATCAGCCCCAGCATTTT.

The rearrangement uses TRBV5-1 and TRBJ2-5; weak D call: TRBD1 (6 bases). Trimming left V 3 bases short and J 5 bases short, with 14 bases between. CDR1 SGHRS and CDR2 YFSETQ come from the germline V gene. CDR3 length: 14 amino acids. CDR3 amino acids: CASSSLQGRETQYF. Here the CDR3 DNA reads TGCGCCAGCAGCTCGCTACAGGGACGGGAGACCCAGTACTTC.

This clonotype was recorded once. The chain uses TRBV6-5 and TRBJ2-3; a possible D gene is TRBD2 (5 bases). This CDR3 region has 15 residues. Germline CDR1 is MNHEY and CDR2 is SVGAGI. V dropped 2 bases and J dropped 3 bases, with 12 bases sitting between them. CDR3 region: CASSYASGLTDTQYF. The DNA of the CDR3 is TGTGCCAGCAGTTACGCCAGCGGCCTTACAGATACGCAGTATTTT.